This is a list of T cell receptor beta chains from one sample in a study of PD-1 blockade in classical Hodgkin lymphoma. This table comes from immunoSEQ multiplex PCR, and its TCRdb copy is limited to in-frame clones, with some not included. Here the sample spans about 46,000 clones, around 70% being singletons. Source: peripheral blood mononuclear cells (PBMCs), taken at baseline. These receptors were collected from a human donor with classical Hodgkin lymphoma. Each CDR3 is given with its conserved first and last residue. D genes are given only for firm matches. Size values are once, few and many counts, or a class for expanded clones, and some rows have none.

d_call	cdr3_length	v_call	clone_size	j_call	cdr3_aa	cdr3_nt
.	11	TRBV11-3	.	TRBJ2-2	CASSSTGELFF	TGTGCCAGCAGCTCGACCGGGGAGCTGTTTTTT
.	14	TRBV5-1	.	TRBJ1-4	CASSPGPSPKKLFF	TGCGCCAGCAGCCCTGGGCCCAGTCCCAAAAAACTGTTTTTT
.	11	TRBV25-1	.	TRBJ1-1	CASSANSEAFF	TGTGCCAGCAGTGCTAACTCTGAAGCTTTCTTT
.	14	TRBV6-6	.	TRBJ2-7	CASSLEGDSDEQYF	TGTGCCAGCAGTCTTGAGGGTGACAGTGACGAGCAGTACTTC
.	16	TRBV5-1	.	TRBJ1-4	CASSPFDPATNEKLFF	TGCGCCAGCAGCCCTTTCGACCCTGCAACTAATGAAAAACTGTTTTTT
.	14	TRBV7-8	once	TRBJ1-2	CASSPGGGVYGYTF	TGTGCCAGCAGCCCCGGGGGAGGGGTATATGGCTACACCTTC
.	16	TRBV15	.	TRBJ1-3	CATSREGAHSGNTIYF	TGTGCCACCAGCAGAGAGGGAGCCCACTCTGGAAACACCATATATTTT
.	15	TRBV2	.	TRBJ1-2	CASSEGAGSGGGYTF	TGTGCCAGCAGTGAAGGCGCGGGTTCGGGAGGTGGCTACACCTTC
.	13	TRBV7-9	.	TRBJ2-1	CASSLGVSHEQFF	TGTGCCAGCAGCTTAGGGGTTTCACATGAGCAGTTCTTC
.	13	TRBV29-1	.	TRBJ1-1	CSVEVGTGTEAFF	TGCAGCGTTGAAGTCGGCACGGGCACTGAAGCTTTCTTT
.	16	TRBV7-8	.	TRBJ1-1	CASSTTPRGVNTEAFF	TGTGCCAGCAGCACCACTCCGCGCGGTGTCAACACTGAAGCTTTCTTT
.	12	TRBV6-6	few	TRBJ2-2	CASETGTGELFF	TGTGCCAGCGAGACGGGAACCGGGGAGCTGTTTTTT
TRBD2	20	TRBV5-3	.	TRBJ2-7	CARSSFPPLSGRALSYEQYF	TGTGCCAGAAGCTCCTTCCCCCCCTTGAGCGGGAGGGCCCTATCCTACGAGCAGTACTTC
TRBD1	16	TRBV4-1	few	TRBJ2-1	CASSQEPGQERSEQFF	TGCGCCAGCAGCCAAGAGCCGGGACAGGAAAGGTCCGAGCAGTTCTTC
TRBD1	15	TRBV29-1	.	TRBJ2-7	CSVSRPGQGGREQYF	TGCAGCGTCTCTCGACCGGGACAGGGGGGGCGGGAGCAGTACTTC
.	14	TRBV5-5	.	TRBJ1-1	CASSLGSLITEAFF	TGTGCCAGCAGCTTGGGCAGTCTCATCACTGAAGCTTTCTTT
.	14	TRBV5-8	.	TRBJ1-5	CASSFRGNNQPQHF	TGTGCCAGCAGCTTTCGGGGAAACAATCAGCCCCAGCATTTT
.	13	TRBV19	few	TRBJ1-1	CASSISLNTEAFF	TGTGCCAGTAGTATAAGTCTGAACACTGAAGCTTTCTTT
.	13	TRBV27	.	TRBJ2-3	CASSERSTDTQYF	TGTGCCAGCAGTGAAAGGTCCACAGATACGCAGTATTTT
TRBD2	15	TRBV5-1	.	TRBJ2-5	CASSLVASGSKTQYF	TGCGCCAGCAGCTTGGTGGCTAGCGGGAGTAAGACCCAGTACTTC
.	12	TRBV28	.	TRBJ1-2	CASSLQGYGYTF	TGTGCCAGCAGTTTACAGGGCTATGGCTACACCTTC
.	15	TRBV19	.	TRBJ1-5	CASSDYPRDNQPQHF	TGTGCCAGTAGTGATTACCCCAGGGACAATCAGCCCCAGCATTTT
TRBD1	14	TRBV19	few	TRBJ1-5	CASRTGGANQPQHF	TGTGCCAGTAGGACAGGGGGCGCGAATCAGCCCCAGCATTTT
.	14	TRBV9	.	TRBJ2-7	CASSRTGSPYEQYF	TGTGCCAGCAGTCGAACAGGGAGCCCCTACGAGCAGTACTTC
.	15	TRBV2	.	TRBJ2-1	CASSEARTVYNEQFF	TGTGCCAGCAGTGAAGCGAGGACAGTTTACAATGAGCAGTTCTTC
.	15	TRBV10-3	.	TRBJ2-7	CAISEAGDTTYEQYF	TGTGCCATCAGTGAGGCGGGGGACACCACCTACGAGCAGTACTTC
.	20	TRBV11-3	few	TRBJ1-5	CASSSRPHPPKAFSNQPQHF	TGTGCCAGCAGCTCTCGCCCTCATCCTCCCAAGGCCTTTAGCAATCAGCCCCAGCATTTT
TRBD2	15	TRBV7-9	.	TRBJ2-3	CASSFFLAGTDTQYF	TGTGCCAGCAGCTTTTTTCTAGCGGGGACAGATACGCAGTATTTT
TRBD1	15	TRBV11-3	.	TRBJ2-1	CASSFGTGGFNEQFF	TGTGCCAGCAGCTTCGGGACAGGGGGTTTCAATGAGCAGTTCTTC
.	14	TRBV7-9	.	TRBJ1-2	CASSGTSRVYGYTF	TGTGCCAGCAGCGGGACCAGCCGAGTGTATGGCTACACCTTC
.	15	TRBV27	.	TRBJ1-3	CASSVDGDSGNTIYF	TGTGCCAGCAGTGTAGACGGGGACTCTGGAAACACCATATATTTT
TRBD1	17	TRBV30	once	TRBJ1-3	CAWSVKGQGRSGNTIYF	TGTGCCTGGAGTGTAAAAGGACAGGGGCGCTCTGGAAACACCATATATTTT
.	14	TRBV9	.	TRBJ1-2	CASSAQGPNYGYTF	TGTGCCAGCAGCGCACAGGGTCCTAACTATGGCTACACCTTC
.	11	TRBV27	once	TRBJ1-2	CATKTGGGYTF	TGTGCCACCAAAACCGGGGGGGGCTACACCTTC
TRBD1	13	TRBV5-1	medium-sized	TRBJ1-2	CASSGQGIGGYTF	TGCGCCAGCAGCGGACAGGGGATCGGTGGCTACACCTTC
.	14	TRBV7-2	.	TRBJ1-2	CASVGTDLNYGYTF	TGTGCCAGCGTGGGGACCGATCTAAACTATGGCTACACCTTC
.	14	TRBV5-8	.	TRBJ1-1	CASNRGTMNTEAFF	TGTGCCAGCAACCGGGGGACCATGAACACTGAAGCTTTCTTT
.	15	TRBV7-3	.	TRBJ2-3	CASSLGAPSTDTQYF	TGTGCCAGCAGCTTAGGGGCCCCGTCCACAGATACGCAGTATTTT
TRBD1	16	TRBV11-3	.	TRBJ2-2	CASSTHRQGPTGELFF	TGTGCCAGCAGCACCCATCGACAGGGTCCAACCGGGGAGCTGTTTTTT